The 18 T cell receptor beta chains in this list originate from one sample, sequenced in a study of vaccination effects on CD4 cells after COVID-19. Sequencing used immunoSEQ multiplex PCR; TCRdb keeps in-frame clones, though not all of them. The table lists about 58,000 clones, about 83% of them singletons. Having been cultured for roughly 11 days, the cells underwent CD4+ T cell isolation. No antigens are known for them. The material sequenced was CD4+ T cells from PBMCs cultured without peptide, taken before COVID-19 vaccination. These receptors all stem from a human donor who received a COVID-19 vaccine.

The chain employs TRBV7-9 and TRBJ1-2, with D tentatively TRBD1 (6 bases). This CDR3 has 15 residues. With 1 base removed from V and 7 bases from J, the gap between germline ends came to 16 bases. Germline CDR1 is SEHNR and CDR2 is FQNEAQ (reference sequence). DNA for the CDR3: TGTGCCAGCAGCTTAGTATCAGGACAGCGAGTTGGCTACACCTTC. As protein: CASSLVSGQRVGYTF.

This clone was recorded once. The chain's CDR3 is CASSEPRGQGRNTIYF. For the CDR3, the DNA is TGTGCCAGCAGTGAGCCGAGGGGACAGGGGAGGAACACCATATATTTT. The V call is TRBV6-1, the J call TRBJ1-3, with 10 bases fitting TRBD1. CDR3 length: 16 residues. After removal of 3 bases from V and 7 bases from J, the junction contained 9 bases not matched to a gene. Germline CDR1 and CDR2: MNHNS and SASEGT.

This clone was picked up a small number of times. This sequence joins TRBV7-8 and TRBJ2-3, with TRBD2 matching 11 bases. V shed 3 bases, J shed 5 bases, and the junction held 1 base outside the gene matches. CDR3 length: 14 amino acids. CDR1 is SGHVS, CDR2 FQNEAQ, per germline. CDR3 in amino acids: CASSLGTSGDTQYF. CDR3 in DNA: TGTGCCAGCAGCTTGGGGACTAGCGGAGATACGCAGTATTTT.

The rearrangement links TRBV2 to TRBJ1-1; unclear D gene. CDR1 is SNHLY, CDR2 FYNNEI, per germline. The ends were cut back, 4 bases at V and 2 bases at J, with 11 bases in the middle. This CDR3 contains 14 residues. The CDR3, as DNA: TGTGCCAGCAGTGCACAGAACAGAAACACTGAAGCTTTCTTT. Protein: CASSAQNRNTEAFF.

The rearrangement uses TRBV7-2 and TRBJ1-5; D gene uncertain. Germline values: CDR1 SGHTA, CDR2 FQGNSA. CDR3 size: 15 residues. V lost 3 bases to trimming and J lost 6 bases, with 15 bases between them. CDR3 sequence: CASSFIREKPQPQHF. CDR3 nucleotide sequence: TGTGCCAGCAGCTTTATCCGAGAAAAACCTCAGCCCCAGCATTTT.

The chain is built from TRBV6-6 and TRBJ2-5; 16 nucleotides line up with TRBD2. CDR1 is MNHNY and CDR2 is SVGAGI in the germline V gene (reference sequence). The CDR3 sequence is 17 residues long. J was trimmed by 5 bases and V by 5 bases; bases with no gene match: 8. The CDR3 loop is CASSRGTSGGAGETQYF. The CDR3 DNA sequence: TGTGCCAGCAGTCGAGGGACTAGCGGGGGGGCTGGTGAGACCCAGTACTTC.

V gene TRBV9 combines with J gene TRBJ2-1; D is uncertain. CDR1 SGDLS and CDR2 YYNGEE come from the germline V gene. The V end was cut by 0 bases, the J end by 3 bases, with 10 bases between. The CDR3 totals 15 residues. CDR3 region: CASSVVGQDYNEQFF. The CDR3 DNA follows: TGTGCCAGCAGCGTAGTGGGTCAGGACTACAATGAGCAGTTCTTC.

Written as DNA, the CDR3 is TGTGCCAGCAGCTTGTTCCGGAATAGCAATCAGCCCCAGCATTTT. This gives the protein CASSLFRNSNQPQHF. V is TRBV7-2 and J is TRBJ1-5, with no clear D. The ends were cut back, 3 bases at V and 0 bases at J, with 9 bases in the middle. This CDR3 is 15 amino acids long. In germline, CDR1 is SGHTA, CDR2 FQGNSA. The variable domain in full, with the rest retrieved from reference TRBV7-2 and TRBJ1-5, is GAGVSQSPSNKVTEKGKDVELRCDPISGHTALYWYRQSLGQGLEFLIYFQGNSAPDKSGLPSDRFSAERTGGSVSTLTIQRTQQEDSAVYLCASSLFRNSNQPQHFGDGTRLSIL.

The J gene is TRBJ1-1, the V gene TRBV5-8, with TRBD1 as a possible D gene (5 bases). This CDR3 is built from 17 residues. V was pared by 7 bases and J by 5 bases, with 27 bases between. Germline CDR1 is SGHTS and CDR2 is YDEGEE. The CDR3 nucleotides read TGTGCCAGCCCTATTAACCACTTCCTGGGACGAACAACTGAAGCTTTCTTT. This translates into CASPINHFLGRTTEAFF.

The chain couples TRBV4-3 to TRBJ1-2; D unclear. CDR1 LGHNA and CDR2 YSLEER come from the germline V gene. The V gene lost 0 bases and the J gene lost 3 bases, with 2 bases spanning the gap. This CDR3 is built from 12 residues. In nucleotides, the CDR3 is TGCGCCAGCAGCCAAGATTACTATGGCTACACCTTC. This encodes CASSQDYYGYTF.

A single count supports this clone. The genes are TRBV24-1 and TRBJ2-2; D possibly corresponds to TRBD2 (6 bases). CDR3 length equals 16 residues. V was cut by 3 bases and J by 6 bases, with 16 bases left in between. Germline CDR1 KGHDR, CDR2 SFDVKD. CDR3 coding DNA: TGTGCCACCAGTGATGTGCCGGGAGTCAAACCCGGGGAGCTGTTTTTT. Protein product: CATSDVPGVKPGELFF.

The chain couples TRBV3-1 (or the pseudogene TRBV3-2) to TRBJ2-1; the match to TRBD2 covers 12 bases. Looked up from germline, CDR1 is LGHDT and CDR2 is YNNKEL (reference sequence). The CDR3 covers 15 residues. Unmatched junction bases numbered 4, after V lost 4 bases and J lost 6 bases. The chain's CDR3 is CASSLRTSGTNEQFF. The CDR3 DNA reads TGTGCCAGCAGCCTCCGGACTAGCGGGACCAATGAGCAGTTCTTC.

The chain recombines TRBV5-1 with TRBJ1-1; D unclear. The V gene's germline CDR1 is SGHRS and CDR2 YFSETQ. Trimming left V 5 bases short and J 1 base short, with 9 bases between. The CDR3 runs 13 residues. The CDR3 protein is CASSLPENTEAFF. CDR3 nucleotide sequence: TGCGCCAGCAGTTTGCCCGAGAACACTGAAGCTTTCTTT. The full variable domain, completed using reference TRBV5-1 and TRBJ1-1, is KAGVTQTPRYLIKTRGQQVTLSCSPISGHRSVSWYQQTPGQGLQFLFEYFSETQRNKGNFPGRFSGRQFSNSRSEMNVSTLELGDSALYLCASSLPENTEAFFGQGTRLTVV.

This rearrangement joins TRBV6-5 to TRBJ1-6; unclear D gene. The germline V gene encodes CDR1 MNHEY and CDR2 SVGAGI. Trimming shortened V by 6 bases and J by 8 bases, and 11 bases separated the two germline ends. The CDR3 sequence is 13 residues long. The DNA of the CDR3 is TGTGCCAGCAGGACTGCTTCCGATTCACCCCTCCACTTT. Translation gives CASRTASDSPLHF.

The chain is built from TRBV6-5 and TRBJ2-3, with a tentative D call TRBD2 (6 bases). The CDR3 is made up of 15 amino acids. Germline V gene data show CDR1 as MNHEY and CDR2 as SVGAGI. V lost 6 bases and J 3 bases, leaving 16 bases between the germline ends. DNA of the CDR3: TGTGCCAGCAGCCTCCGGGGACTGGAGACAGATACGCAGTATTTT. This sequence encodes CASSLRGLETDTQYF.

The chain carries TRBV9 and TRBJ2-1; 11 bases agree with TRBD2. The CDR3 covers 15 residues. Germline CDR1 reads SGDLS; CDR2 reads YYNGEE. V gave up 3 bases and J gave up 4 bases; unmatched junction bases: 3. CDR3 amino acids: CASSATSGEYNEQFF. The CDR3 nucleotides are TGTGCCAGCAGCGCGACTAGCGGGGAGTACAATGAGCAGTTCTTC.

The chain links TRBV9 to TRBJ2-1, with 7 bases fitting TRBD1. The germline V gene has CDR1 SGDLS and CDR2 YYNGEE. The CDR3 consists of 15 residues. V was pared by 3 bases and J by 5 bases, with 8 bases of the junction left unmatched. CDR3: CASSAGLGQDNEQFF. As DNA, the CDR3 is TGTGCCAGCAGCGCCGGCCTCGGACAGGACAATGAGCAGTTCTTC.

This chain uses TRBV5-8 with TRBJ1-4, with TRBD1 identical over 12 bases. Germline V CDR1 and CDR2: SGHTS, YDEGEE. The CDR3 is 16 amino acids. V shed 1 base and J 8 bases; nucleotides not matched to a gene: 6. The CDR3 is CASSLRGQGADEKLFF. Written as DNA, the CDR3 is TGTGCCAGCAGCTTGAGGGGACAGGGGGCTGACGAAAAACTGTTTTTT.